These 22 T cell receptor beta chains came from one sample sequenced in a study of Tregs in tolerant kidney transplant recipients. Libraries were prepared by immunoSEQ multiplex PCR; TCRdb keeps only in-frame clonotypes and omits some of them. The repertoire consists of around 31,000 clones, with about four fifths occurring once and the leading ten covering 2% to 2.5%. No antigens are known for them. The material sequenced was Tregs from blood cultured with allogeneic cells. These receptors were collected from a human donor in good health.

This CDR3 reads CASSPEFRGRYTF. The DNA of the CDR3 is TGTGCCAGCAGTCCTGAATTTAGGGGCCGCTACACCTTC. The chain uses TRBV25-1 and TRBJ1-2; perhaps TRBD1 as D (5 bases). Per the germline V gene, CDR1 is MGHDK and CDR2 is SYGVNS. The CDR3 is 13 amino acids. The V end lost 5 bases, the J end lost 9 bases, and 16 bases lay between the germline ends.

The chain employs TRBV5-4 and TRBJ2-1; D is possibly TRBD1 (6 bases). Deletions cut 0 bases from V and 3 bases from J, with 10 bases between. Looked up from germline, CDR1 is SGHNT and CDR2 is YYREEE (reference sequence). This CDR3 is 15 amino acids long. For the CDR3, the DNA is TGTGCCAGCAGCTTGGATCAGGGGAGCTACAATGAGCAGTTCTTC. It is translated as CASSLDQGSYNEQFF.

CDR3 amino acids: CASSPRGGNTEAFF. In DNA form, the CDR3 reads TGTGCCAGCTCACCACGTGGGGGTAACACTGAAGCTTTCTTT. The rearrangement joins TRBV18 to TRBJ1-1; D perhaps matches TRBD1 (5 bases). V was shortened by 1 base and J by 2 bases, with 8 bases between the two germline ends. This CDR3 has 14 residues. Germline values: CDR1 KGHSH, CDR2 LQKENI.

J is TRBJ1-1 and V is TRBV6-1, with 7 bases lining up with TRBD1. The CDR3 totals 16 residues. Per germline, CDR1 MNHNS and CDR2 SASEGT. The J segment lost 4 bases and the V segment lost 4 bases, leaving 12 bases of the junction unmatched. CDR3 region: CASSAIRTGGSTEAFF. The CDR3, as DNA: TGTGCCAGCAGTGCCATCAGGACAGGAGGGTCCACTGAAGCTTTCTTT.

By sample fraction, this clone is medium-sized (0.01 to 0.1%). The chain joins TRBV7-2 to TRBJ2-7; 7 bases map to TRBD2. There are 13 residues in the CDR3. The V segment lost 7 bases and the J segment 2 bases; nucleotides outside the gene matches: 5. Germline V CDR1 and CDR2: SGHTA, FQGNSA. The CDR3 nucleotides are TGTGCCAGCACGTGGGGGAGGGCCTACGAGCAGTACTTC. Encoded protein: CASTWGRAYEQYF.

This chain uses TRBV4-2 with TRBJ2-5; a possible D gene is TRBD2 (6 bases). The germline gives CDR1 LGHNA, CDR2 YNFKEQ. The ends were cut back, 1 base at V and 3 bases at J, with 12 bases in the middle. This CDR3 has 15 residues. CDR3 nucleotides: TGTGCCAGCAGCCAAGGTGGGACTCCCGAAGAGACCCAGTACTTC. This encodes CASSQGGTPEETQYF.

The chain's CDR3 is CASSYQGGVNTEAFF. The CDR3 coding sequence is TGTGCCAGCAGTTATCAGGGAGGGGTGAACACTGAAGCTTTCTTT. The chain is built from TRBV6-5 and TRBJ1-1; D possibly corresponds to TRBD1 (5 bases). The V end lost 3 bases, the J end lost 0 bases, and 11 bases lay between the germline ends. The CDR3 length is 15 residues. Per germline, CDR1 MNHEY and CDR2 SVGAGI.

V gene TRBV2 combines with J gene TRBJ2-2; the D gene is possibly TRBD2 (7 bases). CDR1 is SNHLY, CDR2 FYNNEI, per germline. V dropped 7 bases and J dropped 1 base, with 22 bases sitting between them. This CDR3 has 18 amino acids. The CDR3 reads CASNPRGGGLGNTGELFF. The DNA for the CDR3 is TGTGCCAGCAACCCAAGGGGCGGGGGCCTAGGGAACACCGGGGAGCTGTTTTTT. Supplemented by reference TRBV2 and TRBJ2-2, the full variable domain reads EPEVTQTPSHQVTQMGQEVILRCVPISNHLYFYWYRQILGQKVEFLVSFYNNEISEKSEIFDDQFSVERPDGSNFTLKIRSTKLEDSAMYFCASNPRGGGLGNTGELFFGEGSRLTVL.

V usage is TRBV6-1 and J usage is TRBJ1-1; the D gene is possibly TRBD1 (5 bases). CDR1 and CDR2 (germline): MNHNS, SASEGT. The CDR3 contains 14 residues. V lost 4 bases to trimming and J lost 5 bases, with 14 bases between them. The CDR3 DNA sequence: TGTGCCAGCAGTGCCGACAGTTGGGGAACTGAAGCTTTCTTT. The encoded protein is CASSADSWGTEAFF.

In nucleotides, the CDR3 is TGTGCCAGCAGTTACTCCACAGATCCTAACTATGGCTACACCTTC. Translating it yields CASSYSTDPNYGYTF. V gene TRBV6-5 combines with J gene TRBJ1-2; no clear D. Deletions cut 0 bases from V and 0 bases from J, with 8 bases between. The CDR3 has 15 amino acids. In germline, CDR1 is MNHEY, CDR2 SVGAGI.

The gene calls are TRBV6-5 and TRBJ1-3, with D possibly being TRBD1 (5 bases). The CDR3 has 15 residues. V was trimmed by 2 bases and J by 2 bases, leaving 10 bases between them. Germline CDR1 and CDR2: MNHEY and SVGAGI. CDR3 DNA sequence: TGTGCCAGCAGTTACAGGGCAGGGACTGGAAACACCATATATTTT. Its protein product is CASSYRAGTGNTIYF.

This chain links TRBV10-3 with TRBJ1-1; D gene uncertain. The CDR3 contains 10 residues. V lost 10 bases and J 5 bases, leaving 8 bases between the germline ends. The germline CDR1 and CDR2 sequences are ENHRY and SYGVKD. The CDR3 is CATKGTEAFF. In DNA form, the CDR3 reads TGTGCCACCAAGGGTACTGAAGCTTTCTTT.

This clone appeared once. This chain links TRBV5-4 with TRBJ2-7; D might be TRBD1 (6 bases). Looked up from germline, CDR1 is SGHNT and CDR2 is YYREEE (reference sequence). Trimming left V 4 bases short and J 0 bases short, with 14 bases between. The CDR3 has 15 amino acids. This chain's CDR3 is CASSGPWGHSYEQYF. Here the CDR3 DNA reads TGTGCCAGCAGCGGGCCTTGGGGGCACTCCTACGAGCAGTACTTC.

The chain carries TRBV4-2 and TRBJ2-7; the D gene is possibly TRBD2 (5 bases). The V end was cut by 5 bases, the J end by 5 bases, with 13 bases between. This CDR3 has 13 amino acids. Per germline, CDR1 LGHNA and CDR2 YNFKEQ. CDR3 DNA: TGTGCCAGCAGCTTGCAAGCGGCAGACGAGCAGTACTTC. Its protein is CASSLQAADEQYF.

The chain combines TRBV7-2 with TRBJ1-1; D gene uncertain. The V and J ends lost 5 bases and 2 bases respectively, with 9 bases between them. Germline V gives CDR1 SGHTA, CDR2 FQGNSA. This CDR3 has 13 residues. In DNA, the CDR3 is TGTGCCAGCAGCCGTAGACAAAACACTGAAGCTTTCTTT. As protein: CASSRRQNTEAFF.

This clone was observed a few times. The rearrangement links TRBV15 to TRBJ2-6; 7 bases agree with TRBD2. J was trimmed by 1 base and V by 8 bases; bases with no gene match: 5. The germline V gene has CDR1 LNHNV and CDR2 YYDKDF (reference sequence). CDR3 size: 15 residues. The CDR3 sequence is CATGRGESGANVLTF. The DNA for the CDR3 is TGTGCCACCGGGAGGGGCGAATCTGGGGCCAACGTCCTGACTTTC.

This clone was seen just once. V is TRBV10-3 and J is TRBJ1-3; D possibly corresponds to TRBD1 (5 bases). CDR3 length: 15 residues. Trimming cost V 7 bases and J 0 bases, with 13 bases left between them. The germline CDR1 and CDR2 sequences are ENHRY and SYGVKD. The DNA for the CDR3 is TGTGCCATCATTTCCAGGGATGACTCTGGAAACACCATATATTTT. The encoded protein is CAIISRDDSGNTIYF.

This clone was observed a few times. V and J are TRBV2 and TRBJ2-7, with D perhaps TRBD1 (6 bases). The CDR3 runs 14 residues. The V and J ends lost 5 bases and 2 bases respectively, with 13 bases between them. The germline gives CDR1 SNHLY, CDR2 FYNNEI. In DNA form, the CDR3 reads TGTGCCAGCAGTCTCAGGACAGCGACCTACGAGCAGTACTTC. As protein: CASSLRTATYEQYF.

The chain carries TRBV7-9 and TRBJ2-1; 7 bases line up with TRBD2. The ends lost 3 bases at V and 4 bases at J; junction bases unmatched: 0. CDR1 is SEHNR and CDR2 is FQNEAQ in the germline V gene (reference sequence). This CDR3 spans 13 amino acids. DNA of the CDR3: TGTGCCAGCAGCTTCGGGGGGTACAATGAGCAGTTCTTC. It encodes CASSFGGYNEQFF.

The J gene is TRBJ2-5, the V gene TRBV7-9, with 8 bases lining up with TRBD2. This CDR3 has 14 amino acids. CDR1 is SEHNR, CDR2 FQNEAQ, per germline (reference sequence). Losses at the gene ends were 5 bases for V and 5 bases for J; bases not matched to a gene: 7. The CDR3 DNA sequence: TGTGCCAGCAGCCGGACTAGCCAAATGGAGACCCAGTACTTC. This translates into CASSRTSQMETQYF.

The chain links TRBV6-1 to TRBJ2-5, with TRBD1 identical over 8 bases. The CDR3 extends over 15 amino acids. In germline, CDR1 is MNHNS, CDR2 SASEGT. Losses at the gene ends were 6 bases for V and 2 bases for J; bases not matched to a gene: 8. The CDR3 nucleotides are TGTGCCAGCAGCTATGACCACAGGGGGCAAGAGACCCAGTACTTC. Its protein product is CASSYDHRGQETQYF.

This clone was seen just once. This chain links TRBV7-2 with TRBJ2-2; TRBD2 matches 12 bases. The length of the CDR3 is 17 residues. V lost 4 bases and J lost 8; bases outside the gene matches: 11. Looked up from germline, CDR1 is SGHTA and CDR2 is FQGNSA. The CDR3 DNA reads TGTGCCAGCAGCTCTACTAGCGGGGGGCCCCTTTTTGGGGAGCTGTTTTTT. Translating gives CASSSTSGGPLFGELFF.